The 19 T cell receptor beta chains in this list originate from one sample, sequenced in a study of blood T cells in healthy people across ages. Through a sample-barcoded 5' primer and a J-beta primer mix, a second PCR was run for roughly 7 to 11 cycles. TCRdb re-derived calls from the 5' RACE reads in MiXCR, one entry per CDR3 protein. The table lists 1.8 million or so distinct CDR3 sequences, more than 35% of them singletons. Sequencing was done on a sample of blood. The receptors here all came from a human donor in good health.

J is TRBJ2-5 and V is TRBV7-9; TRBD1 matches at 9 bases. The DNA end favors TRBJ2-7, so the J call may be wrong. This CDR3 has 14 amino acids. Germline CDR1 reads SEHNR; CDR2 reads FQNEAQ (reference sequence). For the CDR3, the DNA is TGTGCCAGCAGCAACCGGGACAGGGCCAACGAGCAGTACTTC. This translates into CASSNRDRANEQYF.

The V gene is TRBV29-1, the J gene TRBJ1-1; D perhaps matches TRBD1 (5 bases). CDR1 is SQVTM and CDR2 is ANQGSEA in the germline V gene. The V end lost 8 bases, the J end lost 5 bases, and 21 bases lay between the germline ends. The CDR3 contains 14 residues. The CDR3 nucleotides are TGCAGCATTGGGTGGGACCCAGGACGAACTGAAGCTTTCTTT. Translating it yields CSIGWDPGRTEAFF. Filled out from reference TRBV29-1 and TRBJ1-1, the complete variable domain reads SAVISQKPSRDICQRGTSLTIQCQVDSQVTMMFWYRQQPGQSLTLIATANQGSEATYESGFVIDKFPISRPNLTFSTLTVSNMSPEDSSIYLCSIGWDPGRTEAFFGQGTRLTVV.

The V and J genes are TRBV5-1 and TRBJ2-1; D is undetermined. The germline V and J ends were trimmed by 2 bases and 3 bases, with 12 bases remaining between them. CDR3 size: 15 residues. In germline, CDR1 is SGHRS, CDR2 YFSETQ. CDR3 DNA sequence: TGCGCCAGCAGCTTCGCAGATAGGGTCTACAATGAGCAGTTCTTC. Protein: CASSFADRVYNEQFF.

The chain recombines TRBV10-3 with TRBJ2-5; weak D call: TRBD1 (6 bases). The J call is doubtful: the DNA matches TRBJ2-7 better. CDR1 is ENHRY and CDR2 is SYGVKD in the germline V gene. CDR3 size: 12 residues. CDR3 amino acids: CAIKGQTDEQYF. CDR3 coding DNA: TGTGCCATCAAAGGACAGACGGACGAGCAGTACTTC.

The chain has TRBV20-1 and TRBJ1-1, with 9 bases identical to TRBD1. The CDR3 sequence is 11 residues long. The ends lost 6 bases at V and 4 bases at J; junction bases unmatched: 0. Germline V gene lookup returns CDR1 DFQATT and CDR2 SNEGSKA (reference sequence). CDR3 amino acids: CSAGQGTEAFF. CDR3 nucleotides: TGCAGTGCGGGACAGGGCACTGAAGCTTTCTTT.

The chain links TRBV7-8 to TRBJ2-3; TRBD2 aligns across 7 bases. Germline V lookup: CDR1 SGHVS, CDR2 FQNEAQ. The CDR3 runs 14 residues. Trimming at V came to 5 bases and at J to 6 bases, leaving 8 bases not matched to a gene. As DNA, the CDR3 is TGTGCCAGCAGCAGGACTAGGCGACCCGATACGCAGTATTTT. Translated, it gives CASSRTRRPDTQYF.

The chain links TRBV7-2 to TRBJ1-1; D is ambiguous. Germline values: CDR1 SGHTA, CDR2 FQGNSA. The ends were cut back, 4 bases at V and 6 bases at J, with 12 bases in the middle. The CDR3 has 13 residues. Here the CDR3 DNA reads TGTGCCAGCAGCTCCCAACTCTCCGCTGAAGCTTTCTTT. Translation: CASSSQLSAEAFF. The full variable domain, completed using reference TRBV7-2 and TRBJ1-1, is GAGVSQSPSNKVTEKGKDVELRCDPISGHTALYWYRQSLGQGLEFLIYFQGNSAPDKSGLPSDRFSAERTGGSVSTLTIQRTQQEDSAVYLCASSSQLSAEAFFGQGTRLTVV.

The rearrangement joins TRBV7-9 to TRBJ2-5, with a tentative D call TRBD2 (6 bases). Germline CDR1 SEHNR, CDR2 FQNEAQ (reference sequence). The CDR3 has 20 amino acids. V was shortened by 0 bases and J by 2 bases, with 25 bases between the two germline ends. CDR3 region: CASSLARGTGLLESQETQYF. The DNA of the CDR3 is TGTGCCAGCAGCTTAGCGCGTGGGACCGGACTACTCGAGAGTCAAGAGACCCAGTACTTC.

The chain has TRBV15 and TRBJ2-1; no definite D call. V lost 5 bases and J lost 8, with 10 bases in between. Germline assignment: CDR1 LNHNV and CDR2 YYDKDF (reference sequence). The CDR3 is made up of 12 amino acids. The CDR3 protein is CATSHTLDEQFF. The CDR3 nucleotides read TGTGCCACCAGCCATACATTGGATGAGCAGTTCTTC.

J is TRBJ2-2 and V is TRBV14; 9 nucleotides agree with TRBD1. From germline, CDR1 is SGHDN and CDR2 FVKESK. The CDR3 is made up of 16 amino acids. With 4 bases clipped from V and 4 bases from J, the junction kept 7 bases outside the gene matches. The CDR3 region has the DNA TGTGCCAGCAGCCCCCTGGGACAGGGATCCACCGGGGAGCTGTTTTTT. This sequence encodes CASSPLGQGSTGELFF.

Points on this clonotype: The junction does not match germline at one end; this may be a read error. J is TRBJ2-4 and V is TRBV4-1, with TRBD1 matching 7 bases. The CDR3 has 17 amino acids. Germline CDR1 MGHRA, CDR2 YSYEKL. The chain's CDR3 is CAGSQVGQEKTKNIQYF. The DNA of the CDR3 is TGCGCCGGCAGCCAAGTAGGACAGGAGAAAACCAAAAACATTCAGTACTTC.

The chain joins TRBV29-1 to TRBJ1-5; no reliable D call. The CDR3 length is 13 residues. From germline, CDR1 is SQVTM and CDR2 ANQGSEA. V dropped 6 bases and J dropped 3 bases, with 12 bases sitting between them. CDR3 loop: CSVPAQYNQPQHF. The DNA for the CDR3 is TGCAGCGTCCCGGCCCAGTACAATCAGCCCCAGCATTTT.

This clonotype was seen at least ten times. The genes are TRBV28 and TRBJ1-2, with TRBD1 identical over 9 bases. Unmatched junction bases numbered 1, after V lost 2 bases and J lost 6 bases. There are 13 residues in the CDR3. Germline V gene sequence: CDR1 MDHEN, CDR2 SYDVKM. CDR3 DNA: TGTGCCAGCAGTTTAGACAGGGGGAATGGCTACACCTTC. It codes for CASSLDRGNGYTF.

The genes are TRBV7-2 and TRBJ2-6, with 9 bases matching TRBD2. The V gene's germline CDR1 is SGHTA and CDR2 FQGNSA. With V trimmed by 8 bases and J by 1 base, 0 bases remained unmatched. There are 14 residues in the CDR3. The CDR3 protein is CASAGGSGANVLTF. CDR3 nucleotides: TGTGCCAGCGCGGGAGGGTCTGGGGCCAACGTCCTGACTTTC.

The CDR3 region has the DNA TGTGCCAGCAGCCCCCGGTCCGACAGGGCTAGCTCCTACAATGAGCAGTTCTTC. It encodes CASSPRSDRASSYNEQFF. The V and J genes are TRBV7-2 and TRBJ2-1; 7 bases fit TRBD1. The J segment lost 0 bases and the V segment lost 5 bases, leaving 13 bases of the junction unmatched. The CDR3 spans 18 residues. Per the germline V gene, CDR1 is SGHTA and CDR2 is FQGNSA. The full variable domain, its missing parts supplied by reference TRBV7-2 and TRBJ2-1, is GAGVSQSPSNKVTEKGKDVELRCDPISGHTALYWYRQSLGQGLEFLIYFQGNSAPDKSGLPSDRFSAERTGGSVSTLTIQRTQQEDSAVYLCASSPRSDRASSYNEQFFGPGTRLTVL.

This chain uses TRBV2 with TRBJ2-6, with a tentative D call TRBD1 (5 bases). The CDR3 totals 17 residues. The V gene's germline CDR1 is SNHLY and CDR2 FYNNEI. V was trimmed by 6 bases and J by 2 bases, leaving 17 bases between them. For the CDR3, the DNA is TGTGCCAGCAGGTTCGGCCAGGGCCACCCTGGGGCCAACGTCCTGACTTTC. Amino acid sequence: CASRFGQGHPGANVLTF.

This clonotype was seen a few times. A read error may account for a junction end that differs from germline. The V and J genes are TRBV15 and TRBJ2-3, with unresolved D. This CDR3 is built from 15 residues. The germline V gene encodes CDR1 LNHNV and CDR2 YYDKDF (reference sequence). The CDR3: CATSRVRHSTDTQYF. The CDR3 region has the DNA TGTGCCACCAGTAGAGTCCGTCACAGCACAGATACGCAGTATTTT. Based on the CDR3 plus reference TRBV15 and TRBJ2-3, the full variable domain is DAMVIQNPRYQVTQFGKPVTLSCSQTLNHNVMYWYQQKSSQAPKLLFHYYDKDFNNEADTPDNFQSRRPNTSFCFLDIRSPGLGDTAMYLCATSRVRHSTDTQYFGPGTRLTVL.

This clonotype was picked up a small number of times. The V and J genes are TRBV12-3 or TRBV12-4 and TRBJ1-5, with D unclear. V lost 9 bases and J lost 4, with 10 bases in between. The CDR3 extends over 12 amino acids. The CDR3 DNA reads TGTGCCAGTCTGGGTGGGAATCAGCCCCAGCATTTT. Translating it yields CASLGGNQPQHF.

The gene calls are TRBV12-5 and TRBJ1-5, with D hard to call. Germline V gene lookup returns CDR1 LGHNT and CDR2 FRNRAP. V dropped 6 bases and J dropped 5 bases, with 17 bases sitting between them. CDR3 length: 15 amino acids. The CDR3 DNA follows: TGTGCTAGTGGCTCCGCCGGTTCCTACGATCAGCCCCAGCATTTT. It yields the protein CASGSAGSYDQPQHF.